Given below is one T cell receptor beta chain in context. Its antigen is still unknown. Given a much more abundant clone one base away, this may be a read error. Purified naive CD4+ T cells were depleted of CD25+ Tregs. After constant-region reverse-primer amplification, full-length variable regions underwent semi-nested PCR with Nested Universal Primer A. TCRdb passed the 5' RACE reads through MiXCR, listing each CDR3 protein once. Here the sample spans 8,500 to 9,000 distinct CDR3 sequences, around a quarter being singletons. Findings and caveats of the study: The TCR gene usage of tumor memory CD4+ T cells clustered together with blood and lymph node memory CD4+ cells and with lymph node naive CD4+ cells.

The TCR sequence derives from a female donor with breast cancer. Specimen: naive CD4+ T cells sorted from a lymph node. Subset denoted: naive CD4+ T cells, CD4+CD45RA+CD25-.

Here the CDR3 DNA reads TGTGCCAGCAGTCGAGAGTCCTACGAGCAGTACTTC. Its protein is CASSRESYEQYF. The gene calls are TRBV2 and TRBJ2-7; D is undetermined. The CDR3 spans 12 residues. CDR1 and CDR2 from the germline V gene are SNHLY and FYNNEI. V was cut by 5 bases and J by 1 base, with 6 bases left in between. Full variable domain (remainder filled in from reference TRBV2 and TRBJ2-7): EPEVTQTPSHQVTQMGQEVILRCVPISNHLYFYWYRQILGQKVEFLVSFYNNEISEKSEIFDDQFSVERPDGSNFTLKIRSTKLEDSAMYFCASSRESYEQYFGPGTRLTVT.